The clone carrying this T cell receptor beta chain was counted a single time. As handled by the study authors: Amplified reference gene primers provided the basis for estimating nucleated cell counts. Method: immunoSEQ multiplex PCR; TCRdb's copy keeps in-frame clones and lacks some. Clone size and V and J calls were adopted from that table, with D and trimming inferred from the DNA. The sample gives fewer than 250,000 clones, approximately 80% of which show up once; roughly 4.7% is in the top ten. The data derive from a study of blood T cell repertoires in COVID-19. The CDR3 is made up of 15 amino acids. Deletions cut 3 bases from V and 2 bases from J, with 11 bases between. Germline V gene sequence: CDR1 LNHDA, CDR2 SQIVND (reference sequence).

The sequencing sample was made of peripheral blood. The chain has TRBV19 and TRBJ1-5; D is unclear. The clonotype originates from a woman in her 70s with acute or convalescent COVID-19. The DNA of the CDR3 is TGTGCCAGTAGTATCCCAGGTTCTCGCAATCAGCCCCAGCATTTT. Translation gives CASSIPGSRNQPQHF.